This note documents a single T cell receptor (beta chain) sequence. Its target is not known. The data were taken from a study of cytotoxic CD8 clonotypes in ibrutinib-treated CLL. Turning to the study itself: Complete response was seen in 2 patients and partial in approximately 24; roughly twelve progressed and around 14 stayed remitted after a median roughly 70 months. Samples had a mean of roughly 260,000 productive templates and roughly 99,000 productive rearrangements. Study-wide results and limits: Sampling of sustained-remission and progressing patients occurred at differing times. The study found clonality rose at ibrutinib response, then fell toward baseline at progression.

Repertoires were generated with immunoSEQ multiplex PCR, while TCRdb's copy carries only in-frame clones and drops some. The sample lists around 14,000 clones, 50% to 55% occurring once. The germline V gene encodes CDR1 SGHDN and CDR2 FVKESK. V lost 3 bases and J lost 4, with 19 bases in between. The CDR3 is 17 amino acids. Sample: PBMCs, taken at a roughly 24-month disease-progression time point, from a patient treated with ibrutinib. J is TRBJ2-1 and V is TRBV14; D might be TRBD2 (7 bases). The clonotype originates from a human donor with chronic lymphocytic leukemia. CDR3 sequence reads: CASSQKPGGRGYNEQFF. CDR3 DNA sequence: TGTGCCAGCAGCCAGAAACCCGGGGGGCGTGGGTACAATGAGCAGTTCTTC.